This T cell receptor beta chain came from a study of T cells in Graves' hyperthyroidism and ophthalmopathy. Background on the study: The blood sample was taken at first diagnosis, before treatment began.

RNA transcripts provided the source from which TCR beta CDR3 regions were amplified. A first-round RT-PCR of the TCR CDR3 used the HTBI primer set. Via MiXCR, TCRdb re-called the multiplex PCR reads, giving one row per CDR3 protein. Here the sample spans about 360,000 distinct CDR3 sequences, less than 20% being singletons. With regard to this clonotype: Its target is not known.

This blood was taken when hyperthyroidism was first diagnosed, before any ophthalmopathy symptoms existed. Whole-study findings and limits: Most clonotypes expanded in thyroid above 0.001 were likewise present in blood. Ophthalmopathy, as predicted by the model, came a median roughly 6.8 months after the prediction.

Sequencing used blood. This sequence originates from a woman under 30 with Graves' hyperthyroidism that later progressed to Graves' ophthalmopathy.

CDR3 coding DNA: TGTGCCAGCAGTTTAGGAACCCCAGGGTATTGGAACGAGCAGTACTTC. This gives the protein CASSLGTPGYWNEQYF. This chain uses TRBV28 with TRBJ2-7; weak D call: TRBD1 (5 bases). There are 16 residues in the CDR3. Per the germline V gene, CDR1 is MDHEN and CDR2 is SYDVKM. V was cut by 2 bases and J by 5 bases, with 19 bases left in between.